This entry concerns a single T cell receptor beta chain. The antigen remains unidentified. The data derive from a study of cytomegalovirus exposure and HLA in healthy donors. Study summary: Around 89 million unique TCRs from HLA-typed donors made up an early data release.

Study findings and constraints: As was reported, the HLA-A and HLA-B alleles of most subjects were accurately predicted from TCR beta sequences. Later examination showed HLA-associated TCR beta chains had greater clonal expansion than equally common others.

Germline-derived CDR1 and CDR2 are SGHTA and FQGNSA. J gave up 2 bases and V 4 bases, and 2 bases lay outside the gene matches. CDR3 length: 14 amino acids. Both 60 Vbeta primers and 13 Jbeta primers went into the PCR. Some clones are missing from TCRdb's copy, which holds only in-frame ones; the method was immunoSEQ multiplex PCR. The table includes over 150,000 clones, about 71% detected once. Material for sequencing was PBMCs. The chain couples TRBV7-2 to TRBJ2-7; 10 nucleotides line up with TRBD2. This sequence was found in a woman younger than 45 in good health and CMV-seronegative. CDR3 sequence (DNA): TGTGCCAGCAGCTCGGGACTAGCGACCTACGAGCAGTACTTC. Encoded protein: CASSSGLATYEQYF.